The present entry profiles one T cell receptor (beta chain) with its context. Clinical histories supplied by participants themselves formed the basis of cohort assignment. The authors' processing: Estimation of nucleated cell counts was performed using reference gene primer amplification. Only in-frame clones appear in the TCRdb table, and some are missing; sequencing was by immunoSEQ multiplex PCR. The D gene and trimming were derived from the DNA, and the V and J assignments and clone size from that table. The sample has about 400,000 clones, roughly 86% seen once. This record belongs to a study of blood T cell repertoires in COVID-19. Study in general: COVID-19 samples, acute and convalescent, were from the United States, Italy and Spain.

Germline CDR1 is SGHAT and CDR2 is FQNNGV. The CDR3 consists of 16 residues. V shed 5 bases and J shed 2 bases, with 18 bases lying between them. The clonotype was recovered from a middle-aged woman with acute COVID-19. This rearrangement joins TRBV11-2 to TRBJ2-5; maybe TRBD2 (6 bases). The material sequenced was PBMCs or T cells enriched from blood (not recorded which). The CDR3 loop is CASSLARMSGQETQYF. The DNA for the CDR3 is TGTGCCAGCAGCCTAGCCCGGATGAGCGGGCAAGAGACCCAGTACTTC.